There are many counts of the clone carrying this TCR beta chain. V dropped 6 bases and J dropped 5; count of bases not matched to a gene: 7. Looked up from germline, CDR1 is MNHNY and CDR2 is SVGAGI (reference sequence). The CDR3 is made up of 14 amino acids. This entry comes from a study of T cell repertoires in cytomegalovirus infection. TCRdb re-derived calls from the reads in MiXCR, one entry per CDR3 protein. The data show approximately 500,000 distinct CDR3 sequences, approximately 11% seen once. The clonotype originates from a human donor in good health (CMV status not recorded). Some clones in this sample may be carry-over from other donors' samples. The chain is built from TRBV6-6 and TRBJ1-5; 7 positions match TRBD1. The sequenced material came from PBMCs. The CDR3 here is CASRPGTADQPQHF. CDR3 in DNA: TGTGCCAGCAGACCGGGGACAGCAGATCAGCCCCAGCATTTT.